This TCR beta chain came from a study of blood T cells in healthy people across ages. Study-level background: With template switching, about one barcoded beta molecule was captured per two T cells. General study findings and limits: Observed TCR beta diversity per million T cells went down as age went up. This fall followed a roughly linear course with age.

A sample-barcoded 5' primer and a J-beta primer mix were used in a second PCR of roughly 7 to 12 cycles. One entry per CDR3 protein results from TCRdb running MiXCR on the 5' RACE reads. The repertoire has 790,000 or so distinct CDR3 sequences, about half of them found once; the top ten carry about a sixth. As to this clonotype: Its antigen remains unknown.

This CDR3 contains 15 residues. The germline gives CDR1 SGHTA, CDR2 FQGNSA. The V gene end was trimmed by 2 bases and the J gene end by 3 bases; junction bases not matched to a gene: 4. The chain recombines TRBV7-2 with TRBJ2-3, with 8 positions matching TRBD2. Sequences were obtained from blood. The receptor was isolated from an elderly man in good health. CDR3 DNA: TGTGCCAGCAGCTTACTACTAGCGGTGACAGATACGCAGTATTTT. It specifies CASSLLLAVTDTQYF.